The present TCR beta chain was sequenced within a study of blood T cells in healthy people across ages. Study information: Template switching captured about one barcoded beta molecule per two T cells. Overall study results and limits: While age rose, TCR beta diversity per million T cells dropped in a roughly linear way.

Next came a second PCR, run for 7 to 11 cycles, which used a sample-barcoded 5' primer along with a J-beta primer mix. TCRdb recomputed calls from the 5' RACE reads with MiXCR, one row per CDR3 protein. Among roughly 700,000 distinct CDR3 sequences listed, 25% were seen once. Germline V CDR1 and CDR2: DFQATT, SNEGSKA (reference sequence). The CDR3 contains 13 residues. This clonotype has only a few counts. Antigen: not known. Per sample, extraction of total RNA gave at least 6 micrograms in every case. The same specimen was also included in a second study, on T cells of mothers and their children.

The sequence was obtained from a boy aged 5-17 years in good health. Input material: blood. The chain has TRBV20-1 and TRBJ2-5, with D perhaps matching TRBD2 (6 bases). The last part of the DNA fits TRBJ2-1 better; the J call may be wrong. DNA for the CDR3: TGCAGTGCTGTTACCCGGGACTTGGCTGAGCAGTTCTTC. Amino acid sequence: CSAVTRDLAEQFF.